What follows describes a single TCR beta chain. What it binds is not known. At least 6 million PBMCs were isolated per sample. The CDR3 spans 17 residues. V was pared by 0 bases and J by 1 base, with 15 bases between. Germline V gene lookup returns CDR1 MNHEY and CDR2 SMNVEV (reference sequence). This sample was included in a study of blood T cells in healthy people across ages. Study results and limitations: Fewer expanded clones and more diversity marked long-lived versus aged donors. With unsorted PBMCs, a conclusive comparison of naive versus antigen-experienced cells was not possible.

The use of a sample-barcoded 5' primer and a J-beta primer mix characterized a second PCR of roughly 6 to 12 cycles. TCRdb re-analysed the 5' RACE reads in MiXCR, keeping a single row per CDR3 protein. This sample has approximately 1.5 million distinct CDR3 sequences; roughly 30% occur once, and the top ten carry around 11%. The chain has TRBV27 and TRBJ1-2; no clear D. This TCR came from a woman in her twenties or thirties in good health. Sequencing was performed on blood. The CDR3 here is CASSLSQPDGINYGYTF. CDR3 nucleotide sequence: TGTGCCAGCAGTTTATCGCAGCCCGACGGAATTAACTATGGCTACACCTTC.